This TCR beta chain was observed in a study of spatial heterogeneity in lung cancer. Study at large: Each time, sequencing found more beta-chain sequences than alpha-chain sequences. Within raw reads, each unique TCR and UMI combination appeared on average more than ten times.

Time point of the sample: sample taken at primary tumor resection. Donation came from some 73 patients with untreated early-stage non-small cell lung cancer. Unsorted whole RNA samples from tumor, nontumor lung or frozen PBMC were sequenced. Trimming cost V 0 bases and J 5 bases; bases outside gene matches: 11. Germline CDR1 reads MGHRA; CDR2 reads YSYEKL. The CDR3 totals 18 residues. TCRdb reprocessed the 5' RACE reads via MiXCR and lists one record per CDR3 protein. The sample has more than 10,000 distinct CDR3 sequences; more than 3% are singletons. This clonotype was found many times. Its specificity is unknown. Findings and limits, study-wide: The study found that expanded intratumoral alpha and beta TCR counts tracked tumor mutation counts.

The receptor was isolated from a male donor with early-stage non-small cell lung cancer. Sequencing was performed on lung tumor tissue, taken at surgery. V and J are TRBV4-1 and TRBJ2-1; 9 bases are shared with TRBD2. DNA of the CDR3: TGCGCCAGCAGCCAAGATCCCTCGGCTAGCGGGGCCGACAATGAGCAGTTCTTC. As protein: CASSQDPSASGADNEQFF.